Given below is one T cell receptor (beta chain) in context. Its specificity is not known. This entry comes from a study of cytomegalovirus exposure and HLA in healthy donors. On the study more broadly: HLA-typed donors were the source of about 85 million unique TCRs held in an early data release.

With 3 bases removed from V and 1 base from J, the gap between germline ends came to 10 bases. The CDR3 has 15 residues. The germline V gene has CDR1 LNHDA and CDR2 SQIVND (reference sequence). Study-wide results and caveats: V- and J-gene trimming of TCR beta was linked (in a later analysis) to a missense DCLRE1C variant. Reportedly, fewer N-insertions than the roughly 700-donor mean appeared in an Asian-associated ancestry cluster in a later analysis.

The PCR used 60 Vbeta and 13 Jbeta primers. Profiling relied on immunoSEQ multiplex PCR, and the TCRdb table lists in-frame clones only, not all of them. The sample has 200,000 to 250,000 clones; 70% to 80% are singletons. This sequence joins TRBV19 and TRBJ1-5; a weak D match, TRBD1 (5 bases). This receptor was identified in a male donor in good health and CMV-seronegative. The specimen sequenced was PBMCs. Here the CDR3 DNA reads TGTGCCAGTAGTATCGGGGGGTCGAGCAATCAGCCCCAGCATTTT. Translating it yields CASSIGGSSNQPQHF.